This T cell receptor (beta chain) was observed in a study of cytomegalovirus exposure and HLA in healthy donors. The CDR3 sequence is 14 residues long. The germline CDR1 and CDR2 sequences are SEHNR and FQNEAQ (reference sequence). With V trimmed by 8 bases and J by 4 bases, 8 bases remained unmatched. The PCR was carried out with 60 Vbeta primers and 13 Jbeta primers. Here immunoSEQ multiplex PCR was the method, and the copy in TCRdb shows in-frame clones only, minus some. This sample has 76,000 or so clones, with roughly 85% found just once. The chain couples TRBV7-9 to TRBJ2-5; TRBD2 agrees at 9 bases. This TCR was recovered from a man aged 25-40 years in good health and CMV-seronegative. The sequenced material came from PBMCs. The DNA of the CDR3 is TGTGCCAGCTCCTGGCGGGAGGGGCGAGAGACCCAGTACTTC. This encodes CASSWREGRETQYF.